This T cell receptor (beta chain) appears in the sequencing data of a study of response to subunit inactivated influenza vaccine. Each CDR3 protein gets one entry after TCRdb re-called the RT-PCR reads with MiXCR. The top ten hold 7.8% of the sample, which has a few hundred thousand distinct CDR3 sequences, 9.5% to 15% seen once. Germline CDR1 MGHDK, CDR2 SYGVNS. The V and J ends lost 8 bases and 7 bases respectively, with 20 bases between them. The CDR3 is made up of 14 amino acids. This clonotype came up a few times. Antigen: not known. Study outcomes and limitations: Authors suggested each seasonal influenza vaccination recruits few new T cells.

The sequencing here drew on non-naive T cells sorted from PBMCs, taken 14 to 15 days before vaccination. The chain has TRBV25-1 and TRBJ1-2, with a weak D call TRBD1 (5 bases). This TCR was recovered from a man between 45 and 60 years old who received an inactivated influenza vaccine. As DNA, the CDR3 is TGTGCCAGCTCCTTCAGGTCCGGGGACGGTGGCTACACCTTC. Its protein product is CASSFRSGDGGYTF.